Below are 28 T cell receptor beta chains sequenced from a single sample in a study of blood T cell repertoires in COVID-19. Only in-frame clones appear in the TCRdb table, and some are missing; sequencing was by immunoSEQ multiplex PCR. The profile covers 200,000 to 250,000 clones, with around 86% appearing a single time and about 6% taken by the ten largest. Sequencing was carried out using peripheral blood. The receptors here all came from a man of 80 years or more with acute or convalescent COVID-19.

J is TRBJ2-1 and V is TRBV9; 9 positions agree with TRBD2. The V segment lost 5 bases and the J segment 0 bases; nucleotides outside the gene matches: 9. This CDR3 region has 17 residues. Germline CDR1 reads SGDLS; CDR2 reads YYNGEE. The CDR3 DNA follows: TGTGCCAGCAGACCCTATAGCGGGAGCAGCTCCTACAATGAGCAGTTCTTC. It specifies CASRPYSGSSSYNEQFF.

This chain connects TRBV19 to TRBJ2-1; 8 nucleotides line up with TRBD1. CDR3 length: 15 amino acids. J gave up 4 bases and V 6 bases, and 8 bases lay outside the gene matches. CDR1 LNHDA and CDR2 SQIVND come from the germline V gene (reference sequence). CDR3 DNA sequence: TGTGCCAGTAGCCGACAGGGGTGGGGTTACAATGAGCAGTTCTTC. Encoded protein: CASSRQGWGYNEQFF.

In its sample, this clone was seen a few times. The J gene is TRBJ1-2, the V gene TRBV24-1, with D maybe TRBD1 (5 bases). V was cut by 9 bases and J by 8 bases, with 18 bases left in between. This CDR3 is built from 13 residues. Germline CDR1 KGHDR, CDR2 SFDVKD. The CDR3 DNA reads as TGTGCCACCTCTGGCCAGGGAGGAGGCGGCTACACCTTC. This translates into CATSGQGGGGYTF.

The CDR3 protein is CASSSPQGTQYF. CDR3 DNA sequence: TGTGCCAGCAGCTCGCCCCAGGGGACCCAGTACTTC. The J gene is TRBJ2-5, the V gene TRBV7-9; tentative D call: TRBD1 (5 bases). Trimming pared 4 bases from V and 7 bases from J, leaving 10 bases between. This CDR3 has 12 amino acids. Germline loops: CDR1 SEHNR, CDR2 FQNEAQ (reference sequence). Together with reference TRBV7-9 and TRBJ2-5, the CDR3 gives the full variable domain: DTGVSQNPRHKITKRGQNVTFRCDPISEHNRLYWYRQTLGQGPEFLTYFQNEAQLEKSRLLSDRFSAERPKGSFSTLEIQRTEQGDSAMYLCASSSPQGTQYFGPGTRLLVL.

The chain carries TRBV10-3 and TRBJ1-1, with TRBD1 identical over 7 bases. Germline trimming cut 4 bases from V and 3 bases from J; bases unmatched to any gene: 5. The CDR3 is 14 residues long. Germline CDR1 ENHRY, CDR2 SYGVKD. CDR3 in amino acids: CAISGGTAYTEAFF. CDR3 bases: TGTGCCATCAGTGGGGGGACAGCGTACACTGAAGCTTTCTTT.

The chain uses TRBV19 and TRBJ1-2; a possible D gene is TRBD1 (5 bases). Germline CDR1 reads LNHDA; CDR2 reads SQIVND (reference sequence). The CDR3 sequence is 12 residues long. The V and J ends lost 3 bases and 5 bases respectively, with 7 bases between them. CDR3 coding DNA: TGTGCCAGTAGTATGACAGCTTATGGCTACACCTTC. It encodes CASSMTAYGYTF.

The chain joins TRBV6-2 or TRBV6-3 to TRBJ1-2; D not resolved. Germline assignment: CDR1 MNHEY and CDR2 SVGEGT. Trimming left V 0 bases short and J 4 bases short, with 12 bases between. The CDR3 contains 15 residues. This CDR3 reads CASSYSSRIFYGYTF. Here the CDR3 DNA reads TGTGCCAGCAGTTACTCGAGCCGCATCTTCTATGGCTACACCTTC.

This clone was counted only a few times. The V and J genes are TRBV30 and TRBJ2-5; possibly TRBD1 for D (6 bases). This CDR3 is 13 amino acids long. Trimming left V 2 bases short and J 3 bases short, with 10 bases between. Per the germline V gene, CDR1 is GTSNPN and CDR2 is SVGIG (reference sequence). The CDR3 spells CAWSLGAEETQYF. CDR3 bases: TGTGCCTGGAGTCTGGGGGCCGAAGAGACCCAGTACTTC. The full variable domain, with the rest looked up from reference TRBV30 and TRBJ2-5, is SQTIHQWPATLVQPVGSPLSLECTVEGTSNPNLYWYRQAAGRGLQLLFYSVGIGQISSEVPQNLSASRPQDRQFILSSKKLLLSDSGFYLCAWSLGAEETQYFGPGTRLLVL.

The CDR3 bases are TGCGCCAGCAGCCAAGAATCCAGGGTTGGGACCGGGGAGCTGTTTTTT. Translated, it gives CASSQESRVGTGELFF. This chain connects TRBV4-1 to TRBJ2-2; TRBD1 is a possible D gene (5 bases). The germline V gene has CDR1 MGHRA and CDR2 YSYEKL. The CDR3 has 16 residues. The ends were cut back, 0 bases at V and 5 bases at J, with 13 bases in the middle.

This clone turned up a few times. CDR3 nucleotide sequence: TGTGCCAGCAGTTCCCAAGACAGGAACACTGAAGCTTTCTTT. Its protein is CASSSQDRNTEAFF. The rearrangement joins TRBV5-4 to TRBJ1-1, with D maybe TRBD1 (5 bases). The CDR3 length is 14 residues. The germline gives CDR1 SGHNT, CDR2 YYREEE (reference sequence). V gave up 5 bases and J gave up 1 base, with 12 bases separating them.

CDR3 in amino acids: CASSLLYSGASTDTQYF. CDR3 sequence (DNA): TGTGCCAGCAGCTTACTATATAGCGGGGCTAGCACAGATACGCAGTATTTT. This sequence joins TRBV11-2 and TRBJ2-3; 8 bases match TRBD2. Germline CDR1 is SGHAT and CDR2 is FQNNGV. The CDR3 spans 17 residues. V lost 2 bases, J lost 0 bases, and 7 bases stayed unmatched.

The chain couples TRBV18 to TRBJ2-1, with 11 bases fitting TRBD1. The CDR3 sequence is 15 residues long. Germline CDR1 reads KGHSH; CDR2 reads LQKENI. Unmatched junction bases numbered 4, after V lost 6 bases and J lost 3 bases. The CDR3 protein is CASSTGTGGYNEQFF. The CDR3 bases are TGTGCCAGCTCTACCGGGACAGGGGGCTACAATGAGCAGTTCTTC.

The rearrangement uses TRBV6-5 and TRBJ2-2, with 7 positions matching TRBD2. The trim removed 8 bases at V and 6 bases at J, leaving 12 bases unmatched. Germline V lookup: CDR1 MNHEY, CDR2 SVGAGI. The CDR3 consists of 15 residues. CDR3 DNA sequence: TGTGCCAGCGCACACCCGAGCGGGAATGCCGGGGAGCTGTTTTTT. This codes for CASAHPSGNAGELFF.

This clone was seen a handful of times. This chain joins TRBV5-5 and TRBJ2-7; 7 bases map to TRBD1. The CDR3 covers 14 residues. Germline V gene lookup returns CDR1 SGHKS and CDR2 YYEKEE (reference sequence). The junction had 3 bases not matched to a gene; V was cut back by 3 bases and J by 0 bases. DNA of the CDR3: TGTGCCAGCAGCTACCGGGACAGCTCCTACGAGCAGTACTTC. Its protein product is CASSYRDSSYEQYF.

This sequence joins TRBV27 and TRBJ2-1, with D possibly TRBD1 on 6 matching bases. CDR3 length: 14 amino acids. Germline V CDR1 and CDR2: MNHEY, SMNVEV (reference sequence). Trimming took 2 bases from V and 2 from J, leaving 7 bases between them. This chain's CDR3 is CASSLGGTYNEQFF. The DNA of the CDR3 is TGTGCCAGCAGTTTAGGGGGCACCTACAATGAGCAGTTCTTC.

The genes are TRBV7-3 and TRBJ2-1, with 8 nucleotides matching TRBD2. The V gene end was trimmed by 5 bases and the J gene end by 6 bases; junction bases not matched to a gene: 9. CDR1 and CDR2 from the germline V gene are SGHTA and FQGTGA. The CDR3 has 15 amino acids. CDR3 amino acids: CASSPTPGTSNEQFF. The CDR3 DNA follows: TGTGCCAGCAGCCCAACCCCCGGGACTAGCAATGAGCAGTTCTTC.

This chain connects TRBV6-5 to TRBJ1-1; D not resolved. Trimming removed 0 bases from V and 0 bases from J, with 8 bases in between. CDR1 is MNHEY, CDR2 SVGAGI, per germline. This CDR3 region has 15 residues. DNA for the CDR3: TGTGCCAGCAGTTACTCGTGGGCGCTGAACACTGAAGCTTTCTTT. This gives the protein CASSYSWALNTEAFF.

The chain employs TRBV27 and TRBJ2-3; no reliable D call. The CDR3 covers 12 residues. The V gene lost 6 bases and the J gene lost 3 bases, with 7 bases spanning the gap. Germline V CDR1 and CDR2: MNHEY, SMNVEV (reference sequence). Written as DNA, the CDR3 is TGTGCCAGCAGGGAGCGAACAGATACGCAGTATTTT. It yields the protein CASRERTDTQYF.

The chain joins TRBV4-1 to TRBJ2-1, with D maybe TRBD1 (6 bases). Looked up from germline, CDR1 is MGHRA and CDR2 is YSYEKL. This CDR3 is built from 16 residues. With 4 bases removed from V and 4 bases from J, the gap between germline ends came to 17 bases. CDR3 nucleotide sequence: TGCGCCAGCAGCCGCGCGGAACAGGGCCTATACAATGAGCAGTTCTTC. Translation gives CASSRAEQGLYNEQFF.

The chain joins TRBV19 to TRBJ1-5; D is ambiguous. The germline V gene has CDR1 LNHDA and CDR2 SQIVND (reference sequence). V lost 3 bases and J 11 bases, leaving 17 bases between the germline ends. The CDR3 is 14 residues long. The CDR3 spells CASSMDGRTGSQHF. The CDR3 DNA reads TGTGCCAGTAGTATGGATGGCAGGACTGGGTCCCAGCATTTT.

The V gene is TRBV7-2, the J gene TRBJ2-1, with TRBD1 identical over 7 bases. This CDR3 is 15 amino acids long. Germline values: CDR1 SGHTA, CDR2 FQGNSA. The V and J ends lost 1 base and 5 bases, in that order; junction bases with no gene match: 5. The CDR3 spells CASSLGLTGNNEQFF. The CDR3 DNA follows: TGTGCCAGCAGCTTAGGACTGACAGGGAACAATGAGCAGTTCTTC.

J is TRBJ2-1 and V is TRBV3-1 (or the pseudogene TRBV3-2); 7 nucleotides match TRBD2. The V segment lost 0 bases and the J segment 9 bases; nucleotides outside the gene matches: 11. Per the germline V gene, CDR1 is LGHDT and CDR2 is YNNKEL (reference sequence). CDR3 length: 16 amino acids. The CDR3 protein is CASSQERYRREVEQFF. The CDR3 region has the DNA TGTGCCAGCAGCCAAGAAAGATATAGACGGGAGGTTGAGCAGTTCTTC.

This chain joins TRBV18 and TRBJ1-2; D call uncertain. Germline assignment: CDR1 KGHSH and CDR2 LQKENI. The V end was cut by 4 bases, the J end by 7 bases, with 19 bases between. The CDR3 loop spans 15 amino acids. The CDR3 sequence: CASSLLGEERGGYTF. In DNA form, the CDR3 reads TGTGCCAGCTCACTACTCGGGGAGGAACGGGGTGGCTACACCTTC.

This chain links TRBV7-8 with TRBJ2-5; the D gene is possibly TRBD1 (5 bases). CDR1 is SGHVS and CDR2 is FQNEAQ in the germline V gene. V gave up 5 bases and J gave up 3 bases, with 13 bases separating them. CDR3 length: 14 residues. The CDR3 sequence is CASSPSVQEETQYF. CDR3 DNA sequence: TGTGCCAGCAGCCCATCGGTACAGGAAGAGACCCAGTACTTC. The entire variable domain, with the rest obtained from reference TRBV7-8 and TRBJ2-5, is as follows: GAGVSQSPRYKVAKRGQDVALRCDPISGHVSLFWYQQALGQGPEFLTYFQNEAQLDKSGLPSDRFFAERPEGSVSTLKIQRTQQEDSAVYLCASSPSVQEETQYFGPGTRLLVL.

The gene calls are TRBV11-2 and TRBJ2-4; a possible D gene is TRBD1 (5 bases). The germline gives CDR1 SGHAT, CDR2 FQNNGV. The CDR3 is made up of 14 amino acids. Trimming took off 5 bases at V and 6 bases at J, with 14 bases between the two ends. The CDR3 DNA is TGTGCCAGCAGCGAACAGGAGTCTGGAAACATTCAGTACTTC. Translation: CASSEQESGNIQYF.

In its sample, this clone was seen a few times. The chain carries TRBV7-2 and TRBJ1-1; D is unresolved. Per the germline V gene, CDR1 is SGHTA and CDR2 is FQGNSA. V lost 2 bases and J lost 0, with 7 bases in between. This CDR3 comprises 14 residues. CDR3 DNA sequence: TGTGCCAGCAGCTTAAAGCCCCTGAACACTGAAGCTTTCTTT. This gives the protein CASSLKPLNTEAFF.

The genes are TRBV6-5 and TRBJ1-1, with no clear D. Trimming shortened V by 7 bases and J by 4 bases, and 19 bases separated the two germline ends. Germline V gene sequence: CDR1 MNHEY, CDR2 SVGAGI. This CDR3 spans 15 amino acids. The CDR3 loop reads CASTSMGAAGTEAFF. The DNA for the CDR3 is TGTGCCAGCACCTCTATGGGAGCCGCGGGCACTGAAGCTTTCTTT.

The chain links TRBV6-5 to TRBJ1-6; D unresolved. V gave up 6 bases and J gave up 5 bases, with 14 bases separating them. Germline CDR1 and CDR2: MNHEY and SVGAGI. This CDR3 comprises 15 residues. The CDR3 spells CASRSGLRDNSPLHF. The CDR3, as DNA: TGTGCCAGCAGGTCAGGACTTAGGGATAATTCACCCCTCCACTTT.